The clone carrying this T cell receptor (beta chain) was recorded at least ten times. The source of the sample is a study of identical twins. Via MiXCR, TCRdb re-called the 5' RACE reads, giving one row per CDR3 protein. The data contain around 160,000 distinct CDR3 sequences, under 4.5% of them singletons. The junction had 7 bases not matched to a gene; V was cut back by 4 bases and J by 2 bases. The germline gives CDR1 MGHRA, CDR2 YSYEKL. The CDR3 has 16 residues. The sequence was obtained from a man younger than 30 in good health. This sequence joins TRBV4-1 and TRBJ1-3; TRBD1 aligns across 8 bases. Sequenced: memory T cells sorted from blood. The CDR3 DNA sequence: TGCGCCAGCAGCCCCCTGGACAGGGTGGCTGGAAACACCATATATTTT. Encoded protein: CASSPLDRVAGNTIYF.